Only a few counts were recorded for the clone carrying this T cell receptor beta chain. Its antigen remains unknown. This CDR3 region has 15 residues. CDR1 DFQATT and CDR2 SNEGSKA come from the germline V gene (reference sequence). V lost 2 bases, J lost 2 bases, and 15 bases lay in between. This sample is drawn from a study of vaccination and CD4 T cells after COVID-19. Sequencing of the DNA from cultured CD4+ T cells was carried out with the Oncomine TCR Beta short-read assay. Scientists extracted genomic DNA from CD4+ T cells grown in culture. TCRdb called the PCR reads again in MiXCR, with one record for every CDR3 protein. The data hold approximately 10,000 distinct CDR3 sequences, with approximately 53% observed a single time. Whole-study results and caveats: Of the reactive clones in convalescent patients, a median about 90% showed up only post-vaccination. The median number of SARS-CoV-2-reactive clonotypes increased from roughly 19 to 38, a change that did not reach significance.

Treatment noted: approximately nine-day PBMC culture with coronavirus spike peptide pools or control peptides (ViraFEST assay). The sample was CD4+ T cells from blood, cultured in vitro. The receptor was isolated from a human donor who had recovered from COVID-19. This rearrangement joins TRBV20-1 to TRBJ1-1; tentative D call: TRBD1 (6 bases). CDR3: CSARLPGGDNTEAFF. CDR3 in DNA: TGCAGTGCTAGATTGCCCGGGGGCGACAACACTGAAGCTTTCTTT.